This TCR beta chain was sequenced during a study of T-cell memory formation after mild COVID-19. In TCRdb, the 5' RACE reads were re-called with MiXCR into one record per CDR3 protein. Here the sample spans 350,000 to 400,000 distinct CDR3 sequences, approximately 15% being singletons. Study-wide points: CD4+ bias marked clones expanding day 15 to 37, unlike balanced contracting clones. Chiefly within CM and EM were the contracting CD4+ clones; CD8+ ones were within EMRA.

The CDR3 totals 15 residues. The germline gives CDR1 SGHTA, CDR2 FQGTGA. Trimming shortened V by 5 bases and J by 5 bases, and 17 bases separated the two germline ends. As concerns this clonotype: The target antigen is unknown.

Sequenced sample: PBMCs or a T cell subset sorted from them (not recorded which). This receptor was identified in a man aged 18 to 35 who had mild COVID-19 (a few samples of this study predate the infection). Cell type and time point are not known. The chain combines TRBV7-3 with TRBJ2-3; D is perhaps TRBD1 (7 bases). The DNA of the CDR3 is TGTGCCAGCAGCGCCAACAGGGGAGGATTAGATACGCAGTATTTT. This sequence encodes CASSANRGGLDTQYF.